This TCR beta chain was sequenced in a study of T cell repertoires in cytomegalovirus infection. Study-level background: The study used recently identified HLA-C-restricted and well-studied HLA-B-restricted CMV epitopes. Study findings and constraints: HLA-C-restricted, CMV-specific TCR beta clonotypes were dominant ex vivo.

Worth noting for this clonotype: Its antigen is currently unknown.

TCRdb ran MiXCR on the reads and lists one entry per CDR3 protein. The table shows around 430,000 distinct CDR3 sequences, with about 42% occurring only once. The CDR3 contains 17 residues. Germline-derived CDR1 and CDR2 are SGHVT and SQSDAQ. With 4 bases removed from V and 2 bases from J, the gap between germline ends came to 17 bases. The chain joins TRBV7-4 to TRBJ2-2, with D tentatively TRBD2 (6 bases). The starting material was cultured PBMCs, obtained from culture after CMV antigen stimulation. This clonotype was obtained from a human donor in good health (CMV status not recorded). Some clones in this sample may be carry-over from other donors' samples. The CDR3 is CASSSPPGGLNTGELFF. The CDR3 nucleotides are TGTGCCAGCAGCTCTCCTCCCGGGGGACTTAACACCGGGGAGCTGTTTTTT. The complete variable domain, with remaining parts taken from reference TRBV7-4 and TRBJ2-2, reads GAGVSQSPRYKVAKRGRDVALRCDSISGHVTLYWYRQTLGQGSEVLTYSQSDAQRDKSGRPSGRFSAERPERSVSTLKIQRTEQGDSAVYLCASSSPPGGLNTGELFFGEGSRLTVL.